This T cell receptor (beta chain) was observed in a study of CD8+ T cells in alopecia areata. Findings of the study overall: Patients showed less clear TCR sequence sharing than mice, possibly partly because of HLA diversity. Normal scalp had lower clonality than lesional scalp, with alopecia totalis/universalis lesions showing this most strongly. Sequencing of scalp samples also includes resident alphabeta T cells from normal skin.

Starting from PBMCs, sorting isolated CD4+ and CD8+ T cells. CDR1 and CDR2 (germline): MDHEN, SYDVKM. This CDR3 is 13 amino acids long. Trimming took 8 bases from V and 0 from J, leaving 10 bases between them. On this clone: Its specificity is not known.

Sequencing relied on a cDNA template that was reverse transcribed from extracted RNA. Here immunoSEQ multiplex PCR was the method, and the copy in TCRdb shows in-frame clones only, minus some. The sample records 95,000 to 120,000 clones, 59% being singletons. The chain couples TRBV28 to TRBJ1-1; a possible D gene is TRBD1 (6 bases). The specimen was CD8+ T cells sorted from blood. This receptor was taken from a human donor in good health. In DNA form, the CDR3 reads TGTGCCAGCGGGGGGGGCATGAACACTGAAGCTTTCTTT. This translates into CASGGGMNTEAFF.